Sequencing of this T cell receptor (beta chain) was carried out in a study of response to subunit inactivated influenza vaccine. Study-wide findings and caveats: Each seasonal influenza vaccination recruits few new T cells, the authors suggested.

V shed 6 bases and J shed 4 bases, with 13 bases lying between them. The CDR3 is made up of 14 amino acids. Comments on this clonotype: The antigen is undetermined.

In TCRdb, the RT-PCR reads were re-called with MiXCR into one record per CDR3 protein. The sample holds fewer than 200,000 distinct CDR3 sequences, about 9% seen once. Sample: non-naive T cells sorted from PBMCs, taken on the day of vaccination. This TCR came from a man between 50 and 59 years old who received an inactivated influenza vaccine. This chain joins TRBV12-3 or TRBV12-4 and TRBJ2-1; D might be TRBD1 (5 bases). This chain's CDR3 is CASRPLTEYNEQFF. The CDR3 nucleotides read TGTGCCAGCAGGCCCCTGACAGAATACAATGAGCAGTTCTTC.